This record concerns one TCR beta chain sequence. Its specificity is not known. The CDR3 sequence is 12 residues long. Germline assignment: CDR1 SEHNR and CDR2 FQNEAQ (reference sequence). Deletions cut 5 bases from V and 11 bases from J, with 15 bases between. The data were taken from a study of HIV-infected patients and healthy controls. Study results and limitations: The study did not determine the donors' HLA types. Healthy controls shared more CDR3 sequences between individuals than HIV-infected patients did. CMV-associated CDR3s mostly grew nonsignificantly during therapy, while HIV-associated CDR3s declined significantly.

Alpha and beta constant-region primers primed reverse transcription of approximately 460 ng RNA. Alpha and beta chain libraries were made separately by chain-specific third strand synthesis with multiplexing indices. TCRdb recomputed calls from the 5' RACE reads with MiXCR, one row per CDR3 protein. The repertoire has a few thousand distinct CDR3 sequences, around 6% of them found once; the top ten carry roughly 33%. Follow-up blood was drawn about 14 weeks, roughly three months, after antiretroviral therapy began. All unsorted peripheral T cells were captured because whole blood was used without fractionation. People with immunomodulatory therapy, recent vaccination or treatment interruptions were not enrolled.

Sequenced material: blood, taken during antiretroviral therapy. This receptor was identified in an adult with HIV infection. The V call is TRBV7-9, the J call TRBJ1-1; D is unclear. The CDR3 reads CASSLGVYGAFF. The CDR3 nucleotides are TGTGCCAGCAGCCTTGGTGTGTACGGGGCTTTCTTT. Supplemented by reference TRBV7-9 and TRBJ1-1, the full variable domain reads DTGVSQNPRHKITKRGQNVTFRCDPISEHNRLYWYRQTLGQGPEFLTYFQNEAQLEKSRLLSDRFSAERPKGSFSTLEIQRTEQGDSAMYLCASSLGVYGAFFGQGTRLTVV.